These 22 T cell receptor beta chains came from one sample sequenced in a study of response to subunit inactivated influenza vaccine. TCRdb fed the RT-PCR reads into MiXCR, producing one record per CDR3 protein. The table includes around 520,000 distinct CDR3 sequences, 12% detected once. The material sequenced was PBMCs from blood, taken on the day of vaccination. Every receptor here comes from a man aged 45-65 years who received an inactivated influenza vaccine.

This clonotype was counted between two and nine times. Compared with germline, one end of the junction differs, possibly owing to a read error. V gene TRBV12-3 or TRBV12-4 combines with J gene TRBJ2-3; 12 bases map to TRBD1. This CDR3 has 14 residues. The CDR3 reads CASSGTGGPDTQSF. CDR3 nucleotide sequence: TGTGCCAGCAGTGGGACAGGGGGCCCAGATACGCAGTCTTTT.

This clonotype was found a few times. The rearrangement joins TRBV10-3 to TRBJ2-1, with a weak D call TRBD2 (7 bases). CDR1 ENHRY and CDR2 SYGVKD come from the germline V gene. Trimming stripped 2 bases from V and 7 bases from J, with 18 bases between. The CDR3 contains 16 residues. The chain's CDR3 is CAISELWEGVWNEQFF. Written as DNA, the CDR3 is TGTGCCATCAGTGAGCTGTGGGAGGGGGTATGGAATGAGCAGTTCTTC.

J is TRBJ2-7 and V is TRBV12-3 or TRBV12-4, with a weak D call TRBD1 (6 bases). The germline V and J ends were trimmed by 4 bases and 0 bases, with 13 bases remaining between them. The CDR3 is 15 amino acids. In DNA form, the CDR3 reads TGTGCCAGCAGTTCAGGACAGTCCCTCTCCTACGAGCAGTACTTC. This translates into CASSSGQSLSYEQYF.

This clonotype was seen only a few times. The rearrangement uses TRBV7-9 and TRBJ2-1; D ambiguous. The CDR3 spans 14 residues. V lost 1 base to trimming and J lost 4 bases, with 8 bases between them. Germline V gives CDR1 SEHNR, CDR2 FQNEAQ (reference sequence). CDR3 in amino acids: CASSLEGLYNEQFF. The CDR3 DNA reads as TGTGCCAGCAGCTTAGAAGGGCTTTACAATGAGCAGTTCTTC.

Here the CDR3 reads CASSLDGADLEETQYF. CDR3 bases: TGTGCCAGCAGCTTAGACGGGGCGGATTTAGAGGAGACCCAGTACTTC. The chain couples TRBV7-9 to TRBJ2-5; TRBD1 or TRBD2 may be the D gene (5 bases each). V lost 1 base and J 5 bases, leaving 17 bases between the germline ends. This CDR3 is 16 amino acids long. The V gene's germline CDR1 is SEHNR and CDR2 FQNEAQ (reference sequence).

This clonotype was counted between two and nine times. The J gene is TRBJ2-7, the V gene TRBV6-2 or TRBV6-3; 9 bases are a match to TRBD2. Germline V CDR1 and CDR2: MNHEY, SVGEGT. J lost 6 bases, V lost 6 bases, and 12 bases had no gene match. The CDR3 has 15 amino acids. The CDR3 region has the DNA TGTGCCAGCAGATTCCGAGGGACTAGCTCGTTCGAGCAGTACTTC. This sequence encodes CASRFRGTSSFEQYF.

This clonotype has at least ten counts. The gene calls are TRBV7-2 and TRBJ1-1, with D possibly being TRBD1 (5 bases). This CDR3 has 13 residues. Trimming pared 2 bases from V and 5 bases from J, leaving 9 bases between. Germline loops: CDR1 SGHTA, CDR2 FQGNSA. This CDR3 reads CASSLYEGTEAFF. CDR3 in DNA: TGTGCCAGCAGCTTATACGAGGGGACTGAAGCTTTCTTT.

This clonotype was detected many times. This chain connects TRBV12-3 or TRBV12-4 to TRBJ2-5; weak D call: TRBD2 (6 bases). The CDR3 length is 16 residues. Trimming stripped 0 bases from V and 1 base from J, with 12 bases between. CDR3 protein: CASSLAGGGSQETQYF. The CDR3 region has the DNA TGTGCCAGCAGTTTAGCGGGCGGAGGGAGCCAAGAGACCCAGTACTTC.

This clonotype has just a few counts. J is TRBJ1-4 and V is TRBV4-3; tentatively, D is TRBD1 (5 bases). V dropped 2 bases and J dropped 2 bases, with 9 bases sitting between them. The CDR3 has 15 residues. Germline-derived CDR1 and CDR2 are LGHNA and YSLEER. As DNA, the CDR3 is TGCGCCAGCAGCCAAACAGGAGGGACTAATGAAAAACTGTTTTTT. Protein: CASSQTGGTNEKLFF.

V usage is TRBV5-1 and J usage is TRBJ1-1, with D possibly matching TRBD1 (5 bases). The CDR3 has 17 residues. Germline V gene data show CDR1 as SGHRS and CDR2 as YFSETQ. V was shortened by 6 bases and J by 0 bases, with 21 bases between the two germline ends. The CDR3 protein is CASTRRGGGPMNTEAFF. Written as DNA, the CDR3 is TGCGCCAGCACCCGACGGGGCGGGGGACCGATGAACACTGAAGCTTTCTTT.

V is TRBV24-1 and J is TRBJ1-4; tentative D call: TRBD1 (5 bases). This CDR3 has 14 amino acids. Germline V gives CDR1 KGHDR, CDR2 SFDVKD. V was shortened by 6 bases and J by 6 bases, with 13 bases between the two germline ends. The CDR3 DNA reads TGTGCCACCAGTTCCGGGCAGGGAGATGAAAAACTGTTTTTT. Amino acids: CATSSGQGDEKLFF.

V and J are TRBV5-5 and TRBJ2-4; D remains ambiguous. V gave up 3 bases and J gave up 0 bases, with 13 bases separating them. The CDR3 sequence is 16 residues long. CDR1 and CDR2 (germline): SGHKS, YYEKEE (reference sequence). CDR3 nucleotide sequence: TGTGCCAGCAGCTCAGCGACGGTCCTAGCCAAAAACATTCAGTACTTC. Its translation is CASSSATVLAKNIQYF.

This clonotype appeared a few times. The chain combines TRBV10-1 with TRBJ2-3; tentatively, D is TRBD2 (6 bases). Per germline, CDR1 WNHNN and CDR2 SYGVQD (reference sequence). V lost 8 bases and J 0 bases, leaving 9 bases between the germline ends. CDR3 length: 13 residues. CDR3 DNA: TGCGCCAGCGGGGGGACTAGCACAGATACGCAGTATTTT. Amino acid sequence: CASGGTSTDTQYF.

This clonotype has a handful of counts. The chain recombines TRBV4-3 with TRBJ2-4, with D hard to call. This CDR3 contains 13 residues. From germline, CDR1 is LGHNA and CDR2 YSLEER. V was clipped by 3 bases and J by 8 bases, with 11 bases between them. This chain's CDR3 is CASSQGRADIQYF. The CDR3 DNA reads TGCGCCAGCAGCCAGGGAAGGGCGGACATTCAGTACTTC.

V and J are TRBV4-2 and TRBJ2-4; possible D gene TRBD2, 5 bases. V dropped 1 base and J dropped 0 bases, with 10 bases sitting between them. Germline lookup yields CDR1 LGHNA and CDR2 YNFKEQ. This CDR3 spans 16 amino acids. This CDR3 reads CASSQGGRLAKNIQYF. In DNA, the CDR3 is TGTGCCAGCAGCCAAGGAGGGCGCTTAGCCAAAAACATTCAGTACTTC.

This clonotype has a count of ten or more. The rearrangement joins TRBV4-3 to TRBJ2-2, with a possible D match to TRBD2 (6 bases). The CDR3 is 13 residues long. Trimming pared 4 bases from V and 6 bases from J, leaving 9 bases between. Looked up from germline, CDR1 is LGHNA and CDR2 is YSLEER. The CDR3 DNA is TGCGCCAGCAGCCGTAGCGGCGCCGGGGAGCTGTTTTTT. Translation gives CASSRSGAGELFF.

This clonotype was seen only a few times. V usage is TRBV7-2 and J usage is TRBJ2-5, with D perhaps assigned TRBD1 or TRBD2 (7 bases each). The CDR3 has 14 amino acids. V shed 5 bases and J shed 4 bases, with 14 bases lying between them. Germline CDR1 is SGHTA and CDR2 is FQGNSA. Here the CDR3 reads CASSPARGGETQYF. The CDR3 DNA reads as TGTGCCAGCAGCCCTGCCAGGGGGGGAGAGACCCAGTACTTC. The complete variable domain, with remaining parts taken from reference TRBV7-2 and TRBJ2-5, reads GAGVSQSPSNKVTEKGKDVELRCDPISGHTALYWYRQSLGQGLEFLIYFQGNSAPDKSGLPSDRFSAERTGGSVSTLTIQRTQQEDSAVYLCASSPARGGETQYFGPGTRLLVL.

This clonotype has at least ten counts. The rearrangement uses TRBV9 and TRBJ2-2; tentatively, D is TRBD1 (6 bases). The germline V gene encodes CDR1 SGDLS and CDR2 YYNGEE. V lost 3 bases and J lost 5, with 8 bases in between. The CDR3 runs to 13 residues. CDR3 DNA: TGTGCCAGCAGCGCAACAGGGACCGGGGAGCTGTTTTTT. This translates into CASSATGTGELFF.

This clonotype was recorded a few times. V usage is TRBV6-5 and J usage is TRBJ2-7; D call uncertain. V was shortened by 6 bases and J by 3 bases, with 18 bases between the two germline ends. Germline V gives CDR1 MNHEY, CDR2 SVGAGI. The CDR3 runs to 15 residues. The CDR3 region is CASRYAWQPDYEQYF. In nucleotides, the CDR3 is TGTGCCAGCAGATATGCGTGGCAGCCGGACTACGAGCAGTACTTC.

Only a few counts were recorded for this clonotype. The rearrangement links TRBV2 to TRBJ2-6; D is undetermined. The CDR3 totals 14 residues. V lost 8 bases and J lost 8, with 16 bases in between. CDR1 and CDR2 from the germline V gene are SNHLY and FYNNEI. CDR3 loop: CASLDPTSPNVLTF. Written as DNA, the CDR3 is TGTGCCAGCTTGGACCCAACAAGCCCCAACGTCCTGACTTTC.

This clonotype has just a few counts. The chain uses TRBV7-8 and TRBJ2-3; the match to TRBD1 covers 8 bases. The CDR3 is 16 residues long. Germline CDR1 SGHVS, CDR2 FQNEAQ. V dropped 6 bases and J dropped 0; count of bases not matched to a gene: 8. CDR3 nucleotide sequence: TGTGCCAGCAGACCGGGGACAGGCACTAGCACAGATACGCAGTATTTT. Encoded protein: CASRPGTGTSTDTQYF.

This clonotype was seen only a few times. The chain uses TRBV11-2 and TRBJ2-4; perhaps TRBD2 as D (6 bases). The V and J ends lost 6 bases and 0 bases respectively, with 18 bases between them. The CDR3 is 17 residues long. Germline V lookup: CDR1 SGHAT, CDR2 FQNNGV. For the CDR3, the DNA is TGTGCCAGCAGTTCGACCCGGGACTTTCTAGCCAAAAACATTCAGTACTTC. It translates to CASSSTRDFLAKNIQYF.